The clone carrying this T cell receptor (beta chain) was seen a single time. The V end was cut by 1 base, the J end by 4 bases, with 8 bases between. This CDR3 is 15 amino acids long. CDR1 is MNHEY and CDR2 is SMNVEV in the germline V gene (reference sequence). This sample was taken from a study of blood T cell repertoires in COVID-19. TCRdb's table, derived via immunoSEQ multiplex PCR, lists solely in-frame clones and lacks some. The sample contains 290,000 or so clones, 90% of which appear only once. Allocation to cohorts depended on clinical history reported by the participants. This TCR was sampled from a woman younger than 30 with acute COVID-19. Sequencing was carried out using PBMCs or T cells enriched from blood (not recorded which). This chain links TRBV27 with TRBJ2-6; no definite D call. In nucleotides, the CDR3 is TGTGCCAGCAGTTTATATGGTAGCGGGGCCAACGTCCTGACTTTC. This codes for CASSLYGSGANVLTF.